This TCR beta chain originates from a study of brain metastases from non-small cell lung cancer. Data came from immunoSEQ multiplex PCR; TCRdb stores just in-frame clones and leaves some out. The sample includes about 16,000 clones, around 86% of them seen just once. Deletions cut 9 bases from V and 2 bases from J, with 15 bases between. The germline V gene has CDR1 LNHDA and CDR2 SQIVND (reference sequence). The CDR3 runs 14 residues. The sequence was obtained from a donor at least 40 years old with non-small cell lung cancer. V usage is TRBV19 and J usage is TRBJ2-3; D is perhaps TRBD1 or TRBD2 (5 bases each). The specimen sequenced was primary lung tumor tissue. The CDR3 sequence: CASRGRRDTDTQYF. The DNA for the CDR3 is TGTGCCAGCCGGGGACGGCGCGACACAGATACGCAGTATTTT.